This TCR beta chain was sequenced during a study of patients and donors after allogeneic stem cell transplantation. Using its own MiXCR run on the RT-PCR reads, TCRdb lists one record per CDR3 protein. Of 800,000 to 1,000,000 distinct CDR3 sequences in the sample, roughly 18% are singletons; the top ten hold 5% to 7.5%. Sequenced: blood, either unsorted or a sorted T cell fraction (not recorded which). This receptor was identified in a human donor who was either an allogeneic HSCT recipient or a stem cell or donor lymphocyte infusion donor (not recorded which). It is not recorded whose cells these are; they may come from a transplant donor.

The CDR3 coding sequence is TGTGCCAGTAGCCTCTGGGGGGACACCACAGATACGCAGTATTTT. Its translation is CASSLWGDTTDTQYF. This chain connects TRBV19 to TRBJ2-3; D is tentatively TRBD1 or TRBD2 (6 bases each). The germline V and J ends were trimmed by 6 bases and 2 bases, with 15 bases remaining between them. Germline assignment: CDR1 LNHDA and CDR2 SQIVND (reference sequence). CDR3 length equals 15 residues.